What follows are 29 T cell receptor beta chains derived from one specimen sequenced in a study of OX40 agonist ivuxolimab in advanced cancers. Only in-frame clones appear in the TCRdb table, and some are missing; sequencing was by immunoSEQ multiplex PCR. Of 75,000 to 90,000 clones in the sample, roughly 92% were seen once. The sample consisted of CD4+ or CD8+ T cells sorted from blood, taken in a trial of the OX40 agonist ivuxolimab. These receptors all come from an adult with an advanced solid tumor such as melanoma, head and neck, liver or kidney cancer.

This rearrangement joins TRBV30 to TRBJ2-7, with 7 bases aligning to TRBD2. The germline CDR1 and CDR2 sequences are GTSNPN and SVGIG (reference sequence). CDR3 length: 12 amino acids. V shed 4 bases, J shed 1 base, and the junction held 1 base outside the gene matches. The CDR3 here is CAWKRGSYEQYF. The CDR3, as DNA: TGTGCCTGGAAGCGGGGATCCTACGAGCAGTACTTC.

This sequence joins TRBV10-3 and TRBJ2-2, with D perhaps matching TRBD1 or TRBD2 (5 bases each). CDR1 is ENHRY, CDR2 SYGVKD, per germline. V was shortened by 2 bases and J by 0 bases, with 10 bases between the two germline ends. This CDR3 region has 16 residues. The CDR3 DNA sequence: TGTGCCATCAGTGAGGTCTGGGGGTCGAACACCGGGGAGCTGTTTTTT. It encodes CAISEVWGSNTGELFF.

The genes are TRBV6-5 and TRBJ1-5; 7 bases agree with TRBD1. The germline CDR1 and CDR2 sequences are MNHEY and SVGAGI. V gave up 8 bases and J gave up 5 bases; unmatched junction bases: 9. CDR3 length: 14 amino acids. Here the CDR3 reads CASRTITGDQPQHF. The CDR3 DNA is TGTGCCAGCCGAACCATTACAGGGGATCAGCCCCAGCATTTT.

The CDR3: CASSSGQDSNQPQHF. DNA for the CDR3: TGTGCCAGCAGCTCCGGACAGGACAGCAATCAGCCCCAGCATTTT. V gene TRBV11-3 combines with J gene TRBJ1-5, with 7 bases identical to TRBD1. Germline V gene data show CDR1 as SGHNT and CDR2 as YENEEA. The CDR3 has 15 residues. After removal of 4 bases from V and 1 base from J, the junction contained 4 bases not matched to a gene.

The count of this clone is one. One junction end disagrees with the germline gene, perhaps due to a read error. V usage is TRBV7-2 and J usage is TRBJ1-2; D is possibly TRBD1 (6 bases). The CDR3 sequence is 16 residues long. Germline values: CDR1 SGHTA, CDR2 FQGNSA. The CDR3 bases are TGTGCCAGCAGCTTAGGGGGGCAGGGGCTTATCTATGGCTACGCCTTC. It codes for CASSLGGQGLIYGYAF.

The count of this clone is one. This chain links TRBV28 with TRBJ2-1; 10 bases are a match to TRBD2. Germline CDR1 is MDHEN and CDR2 is SYDVKM. The V segment lost 3 bases and the J segment 16 bases; nucleotides outside the gene matches: 9. The CDR3 has 13 residues. CDR3 DNA sequence: TGTGCCAGCAGTTTTGTAGCGGGGGGCCGGATATTCTTC. Protein product: CASSFVAGGRIFF.

This sequence joins TRBV29-1 and TRBJ2-5; 9 bases are shared with TRBD1. J gave up 5 bases and V 4 bases, and 14 bases lay outside the gene matches. Germline CDR1 is SQVTM and CDR2 is ANQGSEA. The CDR3 extends over 16 amino acids. The CDR3 bases are TGCAGCGTTGGGGGACAGGGAGCAACCTTTGAGGAGACCCAGTACTTC. It yields the protein CSVGGQGATFEETQYF.

The gene calls are TRBV29-1 and TRBJ2-3; D not certain. Germline V CDR1 and CDR2: SQVTM, ANQGSEA. V lost 3 bases and J lost 0, with 7 bases in between. This CDR3 comprises 13 residues. CDR3 nucleotides: TGCAGCGTTGATGCAGCCAGCACAGATACGCAGTATTTT. Protein product: CSVDAASTDTQYF.

This clone was observed once. The chain couples TRBV6-1 to TRBJ1-5; no reliable D call. Trimming left V 4 bases short and J 0 bases short, with 10 bases between. Germline V CDR1 and CDR2: MNHNS, SASEGT. The CDR3 is made up of 15 amino acids. The CDR3 DNA follows: TGTGCCAGCAGTGGTCCAGGATTTAGCAATCAGCCCCAGCATTTT. Translated, it gives CASSGPGFSNQPQHF.

This chain connects TRBV5-4 to TRBJ1-1; 10 bases are a match to TRBD1. Losses at the gene ends were 4 bases for V and 1 base for J; bases not matched to a gene: 1. Germline V CDR1 and CDR2: SGHNT, YYREEE (reference sequence). The CDR3 sequence is 14 residues long. Written as DNA, the CDR3 is TGTGCCAGCAGCCGGGACAGGGGGAACACTGAAGCTTTCTTT. Encoded protein: CASSRDRGNTEAFF.

In this sample, this clone turned up once. The chain combines TRBV27 with TRBJ2-7; D possibly corresponds to TRBD1 (5 bases). CDR1 and CDR2 (germline): MNHEY, SMNVEV (reference sequence). The CDR3 consists of 15 residues. Trimming stripped 6 bases from V and 0 bases from J, with 15 bases between. CDR3 amino acids: CASSTRNRNSYEQYF. CDR3 coding DNA: TGTGCCAGCAGCACCCGAAACAGGAACTCCTACGAGCAGTACTTC.

The chain links TRBV6-5 to TRBJ1-6, with a weak D call TRBD1 (5 bases). The V end was cut by 6 bases, the J end by 5 bases, with 8 bases between. In germline, CDR1 is MNHEY, CDR2 SVGAGI. The CDR3 has 13 amino acids. CDR3 sequence reads: CASRTENNSPLHF. As DNA, the CDR3 is TGTGCCAGCAGGACAGAGAATAATTCACCCCTCCACTTT.

The CDR3 DNA follows: TGTGCCTGGAGTGTAGGGACCCCGGGCGGCACTGAAGCTTTCTTT. It encodes CAWSVGTPGGTEAFF. The chain combines TRBV30 with TRBJ1-1; weak D call: TRBD1 (5 bases). The CDR3 is made up of 15 amino acids. The V end lost 0 bases, the J end lost 4 bases, and 15 bases lay between the germline ends. Germline CDR1 is GTSNPN and CDR2 is SVGIG (reference sequence). The full variable domain, with the rest looked up from reference TRBV30 and TRBJ1-1, is SQTIHQWPATLVQPVGSPLSLECTVEGTSNPNLYWYRQAAGRGLQLLFYSVGIGQISSEVPQNLSASRPQDRQFILSSKKLLLSDSGFYLCAWSVGTPGGTEAFFGQGTRLTVV.

The V gene is TRBV6-6, the J gene TRBJ1-2; 9 bases align to TRBD1. V was pared by 6 bases and J by 5 bases, with 4 bases of the junction left unmatched. The CDR3 is made up of 13 amino acids. CDR1 and CDR2 (germline): MNHNY, SVGAGI (reference sequence). The CDR3 nucleotides are TGTGCCAGCAGAAGGACAGGGGATTATGGCTACACCTTC. This translates into CASRRTGDYGYTF.

V is TRBV9 and J is TRBJ1-3; D is unresolved. V was cut by 3 bases and J by 4 bases, with 11 bases left in between. This CDR3 has 14 amino acids. Looked up from germline, CDR1 is SGDLS and CDR2 is YYNGEE. The CDR3 sequence is CASSEAAGGNTIYF. The CDR3 bases are TGTGCCAGCAGCGAAGCCGCGGGCGGAAACACCATATATTTT.

For this clone: This CDR3 is missing its conserved last phenylalanine or tryptophan, likely due to a read error. The chain couples TRBV6-5 to TRBJ1-2; tentative D call: TRBD1 (5 bases). V was pared by 8 bases and J by 3 bases, with 10 bases between. This CDR3 has 12 residues. Germline V CDR1 and CDR2: MNHEY, SVGAGI. The CDR3 sequence: CASADSHYGYTL. The DNA for the CDR3 is TGTGCCAGCGCCGACAGCCACTATGGCTACACCCTC.

The genes are TRBV5-1 and TRBJ2-1, with 7 bases lining up with TRBD1. CDR3 size: 14 residues. Trimming cost V 4 bases and J 8 bases; bases outside gene matches: 9. The germline V gene encodes CDR1 SGHRS and CDR2 YFSETQ. Here the CDR3 DNA reads TGCGCCAGCAGCCCAGACAGGGTCCGGGATGAGCAGTTCTTC. Protein: CASSPDRVRDEQFF.

V is TRBV15 and J is TRBJ1-3; D might be TRBD1 (5 bases). This CDR3 has 15 amino acids. CDR1 is LNHNV, CDR2 YYDKDF, per germline (reference sequence). The germline V and J ends were trimmed by 1 base and 2 bases, with 9 bases remaining between them. The CDR3 reads CATSRVGRAGNTIYF. The CDR3 DNA follows: TGTGCCACCAGCAGAGTAGGCAGGGCTGGAAACACCATATATTTT.

V usage is TRBV9 and J usage is TRBJ2-1; either TRBD1 or TRBD2 may supply D (6 bases each). CDR1 SGDLS and CDR2 YYNGEE come from the germline V gene. The CDR3 loop spans 15 amino acids. V was cut by 0 bases and J by 4 bases, with 11 bases left in between. CDR3 DNA: TGTGCCAGCAGCGTAGTTGGAGGGGGGTACAATGAGCAGTTCTTC. It specifies CASSVVGGGYNEQFF.

This chain joins TRBV5-1 and TRBJ1-6, with D perhaps TRBD1 (6 bases). The germline V gene encodes CDR1 SGHRS and CDR2 YFSETQ. Trimming removed 4 bases at V and 10 bases at J, with 15 bases between. This CDR3 has 14 amino acids. This CDR3 is CASSRDAGESPLHF. CDR3 sequence (DNA): TGCGCCAGCAGCCGGGACGCAGGGGAGTCACCCCTCCACTTT.

CDR3 bases: TGTGCCAGCAGCGCGCCTCTAGCGGGAGGCCGCACAGATACGCAGTATTTT. This sequence encodes CASSAPLAGGRTDTQYF. The chain recombines TRBV9 with TRBJ2-3, with 11 bases identical to TRBD2. Germline assignment: CDR1 SGDLS and CDR2 YYNGEE. CDR3 length: 17 amino acids. V shed 3 bases, J shed 1 base, and the junction held 7 bases outside the gene matches.

This chain connects TRBV6-5 to TRBJ2-7, with D perhaps matching TRBD2 (6 bases). Between the trimmed V and J ends, which lost 2 bases and 4 bases, there was a span of 18 bases. The V gene's germline CDR1 is MNHEY and CDR2 SVGAGI. This CDR3 contains 16 residues. CDR3 amino acids: CASSYAADYGIYEQYF. The CDR3 coding sequence is TGTGCCAGCAGTTACGCCGCGGACTACGGCATTTACGAGCAGTACTTC.

The chain combines TRBV5-4 with TRBJ2-1; 15 nucleotides line up with TRBD2. CDR1 is SGHNT, CDR2 YYREEE, per germline (reference sequence). This CDR3 contains 19 residues. Unmatched junction bases numbered 7, after V lost 0 bases and J lost 3 bases. CDR3 loop: CASSLARTSGGAVYNEQFF. CDR3 sequence (DNA): TGTGCCAGCAGCTTGGCCAGGACTAGCGGGGGGGCTGTCTACAATGAGCAGTTCTTC.

This chain uses TRBV20-1 with TRBJ2-1; D tentatively fits TRBD1 or TRBD2 (5 bases each). The CDR3 covers 10 residues. V gave up 8 bases and J gave up 9 bases, with 11 bases separating them. Germline V lookup: CDR1 DFQATT, CDR2 SNEGSKA (reference sequence). CDR3 residues: CSCVGPEQFF. For the CDR3, the DNA is TGCAGTTGTGTGGGACCTGAGCAGTTCTTC.

This sequence joins TRBV5-6 and TRBJ1-4; D is unclear. Germline CDR1 reads SGHDT; CDR2 reads YYEEEE. The V and J ends lost 3 bases and 6 bases respectively, with 15 bases between them. The CDR3 is 15 amino acids. The DNA for the CDR3 is TGTGCCAGCAGCTCCCAAAGGGCGTTTTATGAAAAACTGTTTTTT. This codes for CASSSQRAFYEKLFF.

This clone was recorded once. CDR3 protein: CASSQLGLRSEQFF. CDR3 nucleotide sequence: TGTGCCAGCAGTCAACTAGGCCTCCGATCGGAACAGTTCTTC. The chain recombines TRBV6-4 with TRBJ2-1; the D gene is possibly TRBD2 (5 bases). Germline-derived CDR1 and CDR2 are MRHNA and SNTAGT. The CDR3 spans 14 residues. V was cut by 5 bases and J by 13 bases, with 21 bases left in between.

The rearrangement uses TRBV6-6 and TRBJ2-2, with D possibly matching TRBD2 (6 bases). The CDR3 contains 13 residues. V gave up 6 bases and J gave up 6 bases, with 11 bases separating them. Germline V gene lookup returns CDR1 MNHNY and CDR2 SVGAGI (reference sequence). CDR3 coding DNA: TGTGCCAGCAGATCTAGCGACTCCGGGGAGCTGTTTTTT. Its protein product is CASRSSDSGELFF.

The CDR3 is CASSPGGQPQHF. DNA for the CDR3: TGTGCCAGCTCACCAGGGGGTCAGCCCCAGCATTTT. This chain uses TRBV18 with TRBJ1-5; D might be TRBD1 (5 bases). V was clipped by 2 bases and J by 6 bases, with 5 bases between them. Looked up from germline, CDR1 is KGHSH and CDR2 is LQKENI. CDR3 length equals 12 residues.

Note on this clone: The same CDR3 can be traced to other DNA sequences in this sample. DNA for the CDR3: TGCGCCAGCAGCTTGATGGGTAGCACAGATACGCAGTATTTT. It encodes CASSLMGSTDTQYF. The chain recombines TRBV5-1 with TRBJ2-3; D unresolved. Trimming removed 1 base from V and 0 bases from J, with 6 bases in between. The CDR3 totals 14 residues. Per the germline V gene, CDR1 is SGHRS and CDR2 is YFSETQ.